These T cell receptor beta chains were read from a single sample in a study of spatial heterogeneity in lung cancer. TCRdb redid the calling of the 5' RACE reads with MiXCR, one entry per CDR3 protein. This sample carries around 74,000 distinct CDR3 sequences, 10% to 15% of them seen once, and the ten largest clones take roughly 7%. Sequencing used PBMCs, obtained at surgery. All receptors derive from a male donor with early-stage non-small cell lung cancer. Each CDR3 is given with its conserved first and last residue. The D gene is left open where the match is weak. Rows may omit the clone size; those that give it use once, few, many or a size class.

CDR3 protein	CDR3 DNA	D gene	J gene	clone size	V gene
CASTPGPGSFLETQYF	TGTGCCAGCACCCCCGGACCGGGCAGTTTTCTAGAGACCCAGTACTTC	-	TRBJ2-5	few	TRBV5-4
CASSFTSGRTGDTQYF	TGTGCCAGCAGTTTTACTAGCGGGCGAACCGGAGATACGCAGTATTTT	TRBD2	TRBJ2-3	few	TRBV7-9
CSASPYGNYGYTF	TGCAGTGCTAGTCCCTACGGCAACTATGGCTACACCTTC	-	TRBJ1-2	-	TRBV20-1
CASSLRWLAGGPPGELFF	TGTGCCAGCAGTTTGAGGTGGCTAGCGGGAGGGCCACCCGGGGAGCTGTTTTTT	TRBD2	TRBJ2-2	many	TRBV28
CASSQNRQEPQHF	TGTGCCAGCAGCCAGAACAGGCAGGAGCCCCAGCATTTT	-	TRBJ1-5	-	TRBV3-1
CASSPSEGYADTQYF	TGCGCCAGCAGCCCCTCCGAGGGTTATGCAGATACGCAGTATTTT	-	TRBJ2-3	few	TRBV5-1
CASSYYQTGRGAFF	TGTGCCAGCAGTTACTATCAGACAGGGCGTGGAGCTTTCTTT	TRBD1	TRBJ1-1	few	TRBV6-2/TRBV6-3
CASSSTGQGPNEKLFF	TGTGCCAGCAGTTCCACGGGACAGGGACCTAATGAAAAACTGTTTTTT	TRBD1	TRBJ1-4	-	TRBV12-3/TRBV12-4
CASSYSRDFEQYF	TGTGCCAGCAGTTACTCGCGGGATTTCGAGCAGTACTTC	-	TRBJ2-7	-	TRBV6-5
CARVRPSLGTTDTQYF	TGTGCCAGAGTTCGGCCGTCCCTCGGGACCACAGATACGCAGTATTTT	-	TRBJ2-3	-	TRBV21-1
CASSPSVPGQGLYNEQFF	TGCGCCAGCAGCCCATCCGTTCCGGGACAGGGCCTATACAATGAGCAGTTCTTC	TRBD1	TRBJ2-1	-	TRBV4-1
CASSFTGGRNQPQHF	TGTGCCAGCAGTTTTACCGGGGGCCGCAATCAGCCCCAGCATTTT	-	TRBJ1-5	few	TRBV12-3/TRBV12-4
CASSSRTGGHEQYF	TGTGCCAGCAGCTCAAGGACAGGGGGCCACGAGCAGTACTTC	TRBD1	TRBJ2-7	-	TRBV7-9
CSARGPANTGELFF	TGCAGTGCCAGGGGTCCCGCGAACACCGGGGAGCTGTTTTTT	-	TRBJ2-2	many	TRBV20-1
CASSQVRGSGTQYF	TGTGCCAGCAGCCAAGTACGTGGAAGCGGGACCCAGTACTTC	-	TRBJ2-5	-	TRBV3-1
CASSKRENEQFF	TGTGCCAGCTCAAAGCGGGAGAATGAGCAGTTCTTC	TRBD2	TRBJ2-1	few	TRBV18
CATSDSSPSTGELFF	TGTGCCACCAGTGATTCGAGTCCGAGCACCGGGGAGCTGTTTTTT	-	TRBJ2-2	-	TRBV24-1
CASSFLKYEQYF	TGTGCCAGCAGCTTTCTGAAATACGAGCAGTACTTC	-	TRBJ2-7	once	TRBV7-2
CSASKGYEQYF	TGCAGTGCTAGTAAGGGCTACGAGCAGTACTTC	-	TRBJ2-7	-	TRBV20-1
CSANEAGEGEQYF	TGCAGCGCCAACGAGGCGGGAGAGGGCGAGCAGTACTTC	TRBD2	TRBJ2-7	many	TRBV29-1
CASSPQGNEQFF	TGTGCCAGCTCACCCCAGGGGAATGAGCAGTTCTTC	-	TRBJ2-1	many	TRBV18
CASRSYRESAFF	TGTGCCAGCAGGAGTTACAGGGAGTCGGCTTTCTTT	-	TRBJ1-1	few	TRBV7-9
CASSLRLAGDEQFF	TGTGCCAGCAGCTTAAGACTAGCAGGAGATGAGCAGTTCTTC	TRBD2	TRBJ2-1	-	TRBV7-2
CASSLSLAETGELFF	TGTGCCAGCAGCTTAAGCCTAGCGGAAACCGGGGAGCTGTTTTTT	TRBD2	TRBJ2-2	-	TRBV7-9
CSASRQGLAGELFF	TGCAGTGCCTCCAGACAGGGATTGGCCGGGGAGCTGTTTTTT	TRBD1	TRBJ2-2	few	TRBV20-1
CASRSHREEQYF	TGTGCCAGCAGGTCCCACAGGGAGGAGCAGTACTTC	-	TRBJ2-7	few	TRBV12-3/TRBV12-4
CASSLQYLGGYTF	TGTGCCAGCAGTTTACAATATCTGGGAGGCTACACCTTC	-	TRBJ1-2	few	TRBV12-3/TRBV12-4
CASSRAGGPNNSPLHF	TGTGCCAGCAGCCGCGCAGGAGGCCCAAATAATTCACCCCTCCACTTT	-	TRBJ1-6	few	TRBV7-9
CAGRQRETDTQYF	TGTGCCGGCCGTCAGCGGGAGACAGATACGCAGTATTTT	TRBD2	TRBJ2-3	many	TRBV10-3
CASSPRDVLYEQYF	TGTGCCAGCAGCCCACGGGACGTACTCTACGAGCAGTACTTC	-	TRBJ2-7	few	TRBV27
CASSVHTRGRLTYEQYF	TGTGCCAGCAGCGTCCATACCAGGGGGCGTCTCACCTACGAGCAGTACTTC	TRBD1	TRBJ2-7	many	TRBV9
CASTDVREADTQYF	TGTGCCAGCACCGATGTGAGGGAAGCAGATACGCAGTATTTT	-	TRBJ2-3	-	TRBV2
CASSLGIPGNPQHF	TGTGCCAGCAGCTTAGGAATCCCGGGCAACCCCCAGCATTTT	-	TRBJ1-5	many	TRBV11-2
CASSLISGTVAYEQYF	TGTGCCAGCAGCCTAATTTCCGGGACCGTGGCCTACGAGCAGTACTTC	-	TRBJ2-7	many	TRBV3-1
CSGRNQETQYF	TGCAGCGGTAGAAACCAAGAGACCCAGTACTTC	-	TRBJ2-5	-	TRBV29-1
CAISDDTQAAYEQYF	TGTGCCATCAGTGATGACACCCAAGCAGCCTACGAGCAGTACTTC	-	TRBJ2-7	few	TRBV10-3
CASTDDTEAFF	TGTGCCAGCACGGATGACACTGAAGCTTTCTTT	-	TRBJ1-1	many	TRBV3-1
CASSVGGAITDTQYF	TGTGCCAGCAGCGTCGGCGGGGCGATCACAGATACGCAGTATTTT	-	TRBJ2-3	few	TRBV9
CSASPNGYQETQYF	TGCAGTGCTAGCCCGAACGGGTACCAAGAGACCCAGTACTTC	-	TRBJ2-5	many	TRBV20-1
CASSLTGGDTQYF	TGTGCCAGCAGCTTGACAGGGGGGGATACGCAGTATTTT	TRBD1	TRBJ2-3	-	TRBV5-5
CASSLGTGSAFF	TGCGCCAGCAGCTTGGGGACAGGCAGTGCTTTCTTT	TRBD1	TRBJ1-1	few	TRBV5-1
CASSLAASTGSGNTIYF	TGTGCCAGCAGCTTAGCCGCCTCGACAGGGTCTGGAAACACCATATATTTT	TRBD1	TRBJ1-3	-	TRBV7-8
CASSLATGQETQYF	TGCGCCAGCAGCTTGGCCACCGGCCAAGAGACCCAGTACTTC	-	TRBJ2-5	many	TRBV5-1
CASRGTDLAIRSNEQYF	TGTGCCAGCAGGGGGACAGATCTGGCTATCCGGTCGAACGAGCAGTACTTC	TRBD1	TRBJ2-7	few	TRBV2
CSVERAQETQYF	TGCAGCGTTGAGAGGGCCCAAGAGACCCAGTACTTC	-	TRBJ2-5	-	TRBV29-1
CASSGDGLNTEAFF	TGCGCCAGCAGCGGTGACGGTCTGAACACTGAAGCTTTCTTT	-	TRBJ1-1	few	TRBV5-1
CASSDRGAEQYF	TGTGCCAGCAGTGACAGGGGTGCCGAGCAGTACTTC	TRBD1	TRBJ2-7	-	TRBV6-6